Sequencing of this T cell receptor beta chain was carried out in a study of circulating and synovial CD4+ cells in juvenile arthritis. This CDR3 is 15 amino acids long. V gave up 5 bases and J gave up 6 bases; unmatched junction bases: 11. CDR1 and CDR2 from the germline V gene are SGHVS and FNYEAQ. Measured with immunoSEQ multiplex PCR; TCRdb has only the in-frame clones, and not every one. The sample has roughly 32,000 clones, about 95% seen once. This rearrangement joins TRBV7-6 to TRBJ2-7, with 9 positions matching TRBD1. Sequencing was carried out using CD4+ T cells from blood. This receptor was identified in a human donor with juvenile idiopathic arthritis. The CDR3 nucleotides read TGTGCCAGCAGCCTCACCACCGGACAGGGGTTCGAGCAGTACTTC. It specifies CASSLTTGQGFEQYF. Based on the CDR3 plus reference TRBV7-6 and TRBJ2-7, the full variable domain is GAGVSQSPRYKVTKRGQDVALRCDPISGHVSLYWYRQALGQGPEFLTYFNYEAQQDKSGLPNDRFSAERPEGSISTLTIQRTEQRDSAMYRCASSLTTGQGFEQYFGPGTRLTVT.